The clone carrying this TCR beta chain showed up just once. Per the original data handling: It was from reference gene primer amplification that nucleated cell counts were estimated. Clones were sequenced by immunoSEQ multiplex PCR, and TCRdb holds only the in-frame ones, with some missing. V and J calls plus clone size are reproduced from that table; the DNA served to infer D and trimming. This repertoire shows about 300,000 clones, about 85% found once; its top ten account for 2% to 3%. This entry comes from a study of blood T cell repertoires in COVID-19. Study at large: Acute and convalescent COVID-19 samples came from the United States, Italy and Spain. T cells, B-cell-depleted T cells, or PBMCs provided the cDNA or gDNA that served as material.

The receptor was derived from a man between 18 and 35 years old with active or convalescent COVID-19. Sequenced: peripheral blood.

CDR3 nucleotide sequence: TGCGCCAGCAGTGAGGTGCGGGGGGACCGAGGAGAGACCCAGTACTTC. Protein sequence: CASSEVRGDRGETQYF. The rearrangement uses TRBV10-2 and TRBJ2-5, with TRBD2 matching over 8 bases. CDR3 length: 16 amino acids. Trimming at V came to 2 bases and at J to 4 bases, leaving 9 bases not matched to a gene. CDR1 and CDR2 from the germline V gene are WSHSY and SAAADI.